Detailed here is one T cell receptor (beta chain). What this receptor recognizes is not known. No clone much larger than this one lies a single base away; base qualities are absent. Every bulk PBMC sample had a fixed 350 ng of DNA loaded. TCR beta CDR3 sequences were amplified from genomic DNA using the immunoSEQ TCRb Assay kit according to manufacturer instructions. The KAPA Library Quantification Kit for Illumina platforms was used to quantify pooled libraries by qPCR. Pooled libraries were sequenced on an Illumina NextSeq 500, clustered at roughly 0.6-1.2 pM. For the original study's pipeline: TCR data were analyzed with immunoSEQ ANALYZER and the R LymphoSeq package. A rearrangement efficiency score was calculated as productive divided by the sum of productive and non-productive CDR3 sequences. Clonality was measured with the Gini coefficient and diversity with the Renyi index at alpha=1, compared pairwise between timepoints within each patient. Clonal relatedness used an edit distance of 3, and repertoire similarity used the Bhattacharyya coefficient, both computed in LymphoSeq. To classify response, a linear discriminant analysis based on week-3 changes in clonality and diversity was built using the R MASS and caret packages. TCRdb limited this immuneACCESS table to in-frame rearrangements with V and J called. A share of clones is missing; checked studies link under half to unresolved V genes, and the rest is unexplained. V, J and clone size derive from that table, while D and trimming were established from the DNA sequence. The sample table lists about 19,000 clones, around 90% of them with a count of one. 7% to 8% of the sample is taken by the ten largest.

The CDR3 contains 11 residues, cysteine and phenylalanine counted. Kept here is only the CDR3 DNA, which spans 33 bases and is read in frame from base 1. In the germline V gene (reference sequence), CDR1 corresponds to DFQATT and CDR2 to SNEGSKA. This sample is drawn from a study of blood T cell dynamics during melanoma immunotherapy (dated by TCRdb to the early 2020s). Regarding the research as a whole: The patients had metastatic melanoma and were given first-line pembrolizumab or nivolumab plus ipilimumab as standard of care in the United Kingdom. To identify early correlates of response, the study profiled peripheral T cell receptor repertoires in patients with metastatic melanoma before and after one cycle of checkpoint inhibitor therapy. Consecutive patients formed a training cohort, and a further independent group of patients from the same centre was pooled into an external validation set.

The label giving this sample's time point can be read as: week 3, after first cycle of checkpoint inhibitor. Blood was sampled before treatment (T0) and at week 3 (W3), after the first cycle of checkpoint blockade. Except for two patients with rapid clinical progression, response was assessed 12 weeks after the first infusion by RECIST 1.1; disease control meant complete response, partial response or stable disease. Patients were not eligible if they had prior systemic cancer treatment, concomitant immunosuppressant therapy or synchronous other active malignancies. Bulk PBMC and plasma cell-free DNA were both sequenced for TCR beta so that circulating cells and T cell turnover could be tracked. PBMC were isolated from blood with Lymphoprep and SepMate tubes, followed by red cell lysis. QIAamp DNA Blood Mini kits were used to extract DNA from PBMC and from sorted T cell subsets. Overall results and qualifications from the work: The relatively small sample size was acknowledged as something that could potentially limit how far the results can be generalized. Unlike progressors, patients who went on to achieve disease control showed a bifurcated reorganization of the PBMC repertoire at W3, with either increased clonality or increased diversity. The study was unable to establish whether the T cell clones driving the repertoire changes were melanoma-specific or instead reflected general immune activation.

The TCR sequence derives from a human donor with melanoma. The specimen comprised blood, sampled from a patient treated with checkpoint blockade. The chain is made from TRBV20-1 and TRBJ2-2; the central 9 bases match TRBD1. The CDR3 protein is CYRGQTGELFF. The DNA sequence is as follows: TGCTACAGGGGGCAGACCGGGGAGCTGTTTTTT.